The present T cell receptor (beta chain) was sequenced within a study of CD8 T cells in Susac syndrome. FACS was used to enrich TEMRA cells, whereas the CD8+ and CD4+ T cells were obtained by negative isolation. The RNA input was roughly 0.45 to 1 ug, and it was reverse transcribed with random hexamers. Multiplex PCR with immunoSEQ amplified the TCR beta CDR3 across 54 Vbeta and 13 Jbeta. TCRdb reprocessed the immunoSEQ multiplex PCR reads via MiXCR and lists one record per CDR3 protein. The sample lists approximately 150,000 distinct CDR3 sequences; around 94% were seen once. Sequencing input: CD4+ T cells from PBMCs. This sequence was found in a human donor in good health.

The DNA for the CDR3 is TGCGCCAGCAGCACCGGGACTCCTTACGAGCAGTACTTC. Translating gives CASSTGTPYEQYF. The chain combines TRBV5-1 with TRBJ2-7; D might be TRBD2 (6 bases). There are 13 residues in the CDR3. V was pared by 4 bases and J by 4 bases, with 12 bases between. Germline V gives CDR1 SGHRS, CDR2 YFSETQ. The variable domain in full, with the rest retrieved from reference TRBV5-1 and TRBJ2-7, is KAGVTQTPRYLIKTRGQQVTLSCSPISGHRSVSWYQQTPGQGLQFLFEYFSETQRNKGNFPGRFSGRQFSNSRSEMNVSTLELGDSALYLCASSTGTPYEQYFGPGTRLTVT.